This entry lists 26 T cell receptor beta chains sequenced from one sample in a study of OX40 agonist ivuxolimab in advanced cancers. Measured with immunoSEQ multiplex PCR; TCRdb has only the in-frame clones, and not every one. This table holds around 19,000 clones, 70% to 90% found once. The sample was CD4+ or CD8+ T cells sorted from blood, taken in a trial of the OX40 agonist ivuxolimab. Every receptor here comes from an adult with an advanced solid tumor such as melanoma, head and neck, liver or kidney cancer.

This clone was recorded only once. The V call is TRBV7-3, the J call TRBJ2-7, with 10 bases lining up with TRBD1. The CDR3 is 15 amino acids. Germline V lookup: CDR1 SGHTA, CDR2 FQGTGA. V lost 5 bases and J lost 5; bases outside the gene matches: 9. Here the CDR3 reads CASSPGTGEADEQYF. The CDR3 coding sequence is TGTGCCAGCAGCCCGGGGACAGGGGAAGCGGACGAGCAGTACTTC. The full variable domain, its missing parts supplied by reference TRBV7-3 and TRBJ2-7, is GAGVSQTPSNKVTEKGKYVELRCDPISGHTALYWYRQSLGQGPEFLIYFQGTGAADDSGLPNDRFFAVRPEGSVSTLKIQRTERGDSAVYLCASSPGTGEADEQYFGPGTRLTVT.

Note on this clone: Within the sample, other DNA sequences also encode this same CDR3. J is TRBJ2-7 and V is TRBV7-3, with D hard to call. The CDR3 is made up of 12 amino acids. Germline V lookup: CDR1 SGHTA, CDR2 FQGTGA. V was trimmed by 1 base and J by 3 bases, leaving 4 bases between them. In DNA, the CDR3 is TGTGCCAGCAGCTTAAACGGCTACGAGCAGTACTTC. Translating it yields CASSLNGYEQYF.

The chain uses TRBV6-4 and TRBJ1-5; the D is unclear. There are 13 residues in the CDR3. Germline CDR1 reads MRHNA; CDR2 reads SNTAGT. Trimming cost V 0 bases and J 11 bases, with 11 bases left between them. In nucleotides, the CDR3 is TGTGCCAGCAGTGACTCTGTCAGTAAGACCCAGCATTTT. This gives the protein CASSDSVSKTQHF.

V usage is TRBV29-1 and J usage is TRBJ2-1; 7 nucleotides match TRBD2. The CDR3 loop spans 14 amino acids. The germline CDR1 and CDR2 sequences are SQVTM and ANQGSEA. J was trimmed by 8 bases and V by 6 bases; bases with no gene match: 13. For the CDR3, the DNA is TGCAGCGTAGCGGGGTACAACCCTAGTGATGAGCAGTTCTTC. This codes for CSVAGYNPSDEQFF.

The rearrangement links TRBV28 to TRBJ2-5, with 10 nucleotides matching TRBD1. The DNA end favors TRBJ2-7, so the J call may be wrong. The CDR3 loop spans 14 amino acids. Germline V gives CDR1 MDHEN, CDR2 SYDVKM. In DNA, the CDR3 is TGTGCCAGCAGTGTTGACAGGGGGCCCTACGAGCAGTACTTC. As protein: CASSVDRGPYEQYF.

This clone appeared a single time. CDR3 coding DNA: TGTGCCATCAGTGTAAGGGATTCTAGCACAGATACGCAGTATTTT. Its protein product is CAISVRDSSTDTQYF. The V gene is TRBV10-3, the J gene TRBJ2-3; D is unclear. Germline CDR1 ENHRY, CDR2 SYGVKD. V lost 4 bases and J 0 bases, leaving 11 bases between the germline ends. This CDR3 contains 15 residues.

This chain uses TRBV4-2 with TRBJ2-3; D is unclear. Between the trimmed V and J ends, which lost 5 bases and 10 bases, there was a span of 16 bases. Germline V gene sequence: CDR1 LGHNA, CDR2 YNFKEQ. CDR3 length: 13 residues. DNA for the CDR3: TGTGCCAGCAGCTTGAACGTGGGTGGTCCGCAGTATTTT. Amino acids: CASSLNVGGPQYF.

The rearrangement links TRBV4-3 to TRBJ2-1, with D unclear. CDR3 length: 16 amino acids. Germline V gene lookup returns CDR1 LGHNA and CDR2 YSLEER. Between the trimmed V and J ends, which lost 0 bases and 2 bases, there was a span of 11 bases. The CDR3 DNA is TGCGCCAGCAGCCAAGATCAAGCCCCAACCTACAATGAGCAGTTCTTC. Translated, it gives CASSQDQAPTYNEQFF.

V usage is TRBV7-2 and J usage is TRBJ2-2; the D call may be TRBD1 or TRBD2 (6 bases each). Germline V CDR1 and CDR2: SGHTA, FQGNSA. Between the trimmed V and J ends, which lost 4 bases and 4 bases, there was a span of 13 bases. The CDR3 is 15 residues long. DNA for the CDR3: TGTGCCAGCAGCTGGAGCGGAGGGGGCACCGGGGAGCTGTTTTTT. As protein: CASSWSGGGTGELFF.

This clone was seen just once. This chain joins TRBV4-3 and TRBJ2-2, with TRBD2 matching 9 bases. This CDR3 is 16 amino acids long. Germline trimming cut 0 bases from V and 7 bases from J; bases unmatched to any gene: 6. Germline V CDR1 and CDR2: LGHNA, YSLEER. The DNA of the CDR3 is TGCGCCAGCAGCCAAGATTGGCGGGGGGGTAGCGGGGAGCTGTTTTTT. Translated: CASSQDWRGGSGELFF.

V usage is TRBV10-3 and J usage is TRBJ1-1; perhaps TRBD1 as D (5 bases). The CDR3 sequence is 13 residues long. Germline V CDR1 and CDR2: ENHRY, SYGVKD. Trimming stripped 6 bases from V and 5 bases from J, with 13 bases between. The CDR3 DNA reads as TGTGCCATCAGCCAGGGTTGGGGTACTGAAGCTTTCTTT. Translation: CAISQGWGTEAFF.

The chain uses TRBV6-4 and TRBJ1-5, with D possibly matching TRBD1 (6 bases). This CDR3 is built from 17 residues. Germline V gene sequence: CDR1 MRHNA, CDR2 SNTAGT. Trimming cost V 0 bases and J 0 bases, with 12 bases left between them. The CDR3 DNA follows: TGTGCCAGCAGTGACTCGGGACAAATATATAGCAATCAGCCCCAGCATTTT. This gives the protein CASSDSGQIYSNQPQHF.

The chain couples TRBV5-1 to TRBJ2-6; D is ambiguous. The CDR3 loop spans 17 amino acids. V was cut by 1 base and J by 1 base, with 12 bases left in between. Germline CDR1 reads SGHRS; CDR2 reads YFSETQ. CDR3 residues: CASSLYAEFSGANVLTF. The CDR3 DNA sequence: TGCGCCAGCAGCTTGTACGCAGAATTTTCTGGGGCCAACGTCCTGACTTTC.

The chain recombines TRBV28 with TRBJ2-4; no reliable D call. The CDR3 spans 17 residues. The ends were cut back, 4 bases at V and 2 bases at J, with 18 bases in the middle. CDR1 and CDR2 from the germline V gene are MDHEN and SYDVKM. CDR3 sequence: CASSWPEDSWSKNIQYF. CDR3 coding DNA: TGTGCCAGCAGTTGGCCAGAAGATAGTTGGTCCAAAAACATTCAGTACTTC. The full variable domain, completed using reference TRBV28 and TRBJ2-4, is DVKVTQSSRYLVKRTGEKVFLECVQDMDHENMFWYRQDPGLGLRLIYFSYDVKMKEKGDIPEGYSVSREKKERFSLILESASTNQTSMYLCASSWPEDSWSKNIQYFGAGTRLSVL.

CDR3 bases: TGTGCCAGTCTCCCCACCGGGACAGGGGAGAATGAGCAGTTCTTC. Its translation is CASLPTGTGENEQFF. V gene TRBV19 combines with J gene TRBJ2-1; 10 bases align to TRBD1. Germline V gives CDR1 LNHDA, CDR2 SQIVND (reference sequence). The CDR3 contains 15 residues. The V segment lost 8 bases and the J segment 7 bases; nucleotides outside the gene matches: 11. Variable domain in full (rest from reference TRBV19 and TRBJ2-1): DGGITQSPKYLFRKEGQNVTLSCEQNLNHDAMYWYRQDPGQGLRLIYYSQIVNDFQKGDIAEGYSVSREKKESFPLTVTSAQKNPTAFYLCASLPTGTGENEQFFGPGTRLTVL.

V and J are TRBV6-5 and TRBJ2-1; D gene uncertain. Between the trimmed V and J ends, which lost 5 bases and 0 bases, there was a span of 5 bases. The CDR3 contains 13 residues. CDR1 MNHEY and CDR2 SVGAGI come from the germline V gene. CDR3 region: CASSRSSYNEQFF. CDR3 in DNA: TGTGCCAGCAGTCGGAGCTCCTACAATGAGCAGTTCTTC.

The V call is TRBV25-1, the J call TRBJ1-6, with 9 positions matching TRBD1. In germline, CDR1 is MGHDK, CDR2 SYGVNS. The length of the CDR3 is 14 residues. After removal of 6 bases from V and 7 bases from J, the junction contained 4 bases not matched to a gene. The CDR3 loop is CASSWDRDNSPLHF. CDR3 sequence (DNA): TGTGCCAGCAGCTGGGACAGGGACAATTCACCCCTCCACTTT.

The chain joins TRBV30 to TRBJ1-1; TRBD1 might be the D (5 bases). Germline V CDR1 and CDR2: GTSNPN, SVGIG (reference sequence). The CDR3 has 13 residues. V dropped 4 bases and J dropped 11 bases, with 20 bases sitting between them. CDR3 DNA: TGTGCCTGGAACGGTGGGGGATCAGGAGGGGCTTTCTTT. It yields the protein CAWNGGGSGGAFF.

The CDR3 reads CAISESGGARTEAFF. The CDR3 DNA reads TGTGCCATCAGTGAGTCCGGAGGGGCGCGCACTGAAGCTTTCTTT. The chain is built from TRBV10-3 and TRBJ1-1; tentatively, D is TRBD1 (5 bases). Germline lookup yields CDR1 ENHRY and CDR2 SYGVKD. The CDR3 is 15 amino acids. V shed 0 bases and J shed 4 bases, with 12 bases lying between them.

The chain employs TRBV7-9 and TRBJ1-5; TRBD1 is a possible D gene (6 bases). Germline values: CDR1 SEHNR, CDR2 FQNEAQ (reference sequence). This CDR3 region has 14 residues. Between the trimmed V and J ends, which lost 5 bases and 3 bases, there was a span of 11 bases. The CDR3 spells CASSSGGSNQPQHF. The CDR3 nucleotides read TGTGCCAGCAGCAGTGGGGGCTCCAATCAGCCCCAGCATTTT.

This clone turned up a few times. The V and J genes are TRBV28 and TRBJ1-5; D remains unclear. The length of the CDR3 is 12 residues. Germline assignment: CDR1 MDHEN and CDR2 SYDVKM. V was pared by 5 bases and J by 7 bases, with 9 bases between. Here the CDR3 DNA reads TGTGCCAGCAGTCCCGTGGTACAGCCCCAGCATTTT. Amino acid sequence: CASSPVVQPQHF.

The V call is TRBV10-2, the J call TRBJ2-5; TRBD2 matches at 8 bases. The J call may be faulty, since TRBJ2-7 better matches the DNA end. In germline, CDR1 is WSHSY, CDR2 SAAADI. CDR3 size: 13 residues. CDR3: CASHQGLGYEQYF. For the CDR3, the DNA is TGCGCCAGCCATCAGGGACTAGGGTACGAGCAGTACTTC.

The J gene is TRBJ2-3, the V gene TRBV19; maybe TRBD2 (6 bases). CDR3 size: 15 residues. From germline, CDR1 is LNHDA and CDR2 SQIVND (reference sequence). Trimming took off 4 bases at V and 5 bases at J, with 16 bases between the two ends. The CDR3 sequence: CASSTLGRRGDTQYF. As DNA, the CDR3 is TGTGCCAGTAGTACCCTCGGGCGGAGGGGAGATACGCAGTATTTT.

Remarks on this clone: Within the sample, other DNA sequences also encode this same CDR3. The rearrangement links TRBV6-5 to TRBJ2-7, with a possible D match to TRBD1 (6 bases). The CDR3 totals 15 residues. Germline values: CDR1 MNHEY, CDR2 SVGAGI. V was clipped by 0 bases and J by 0 bases, with 9 bases between them. The CDR3 DNA follows: TGTGCCAGCAGTTACTCGCTGGACAGCTCCTACGAGCAGTACTTC. This encodes CASSYSLDSSYEQYF.

This clone was detected once. The V gene is TRBV6-1, the J gene TRBJ2-7; D unclear. Looked up from germline, CDR1 is MNHNS and CDR2 is SASEGT. Trimming stripped 2 bases from V and 1 base from J, with 18 bases between. This CDR3 region has 17 residues. CDR3 in amino acids: CASSEHKVPRVSYEQYF. CDR3 nucleotide sequence: TGTGCCAGCAGTGAACATAAGGTACCGCGCGTTTCCTACGAGCAGTACTTC.

The J gene is TRBJ1-5, the V gene TRBV5-6; no clear D. The CDR3 sequence is 15 residues long. Germline V gives CDR1 SGHDT, CDR2 YYEEEE. The V end was cut by 4 bases, the J end by 0 bases, with 11 bases between. In nucleotides, the CDR3 is TGTGCCAGCAGCCATCGATCGGGTAGCAATCAGCCCCAGCATTTT. Its protein is CASSHRSGSNQPQHF.